The clone carrying this T cell receptor (beta chain) was observed a single time. The repertoire was sequenced with immunoSEQ multiplex PCR; TCRdb's copy has only in-frame clones and lacks some. The sample contains tens of thousands of clones, about 88% of which appear only once. CDR1 and CDR2 (germline): LNHNV, YYDKDF (reference sequence). V shed 0 bases and J shed 0 bases, with 17 bases lying between them. This CDR3 spans 18 amino acids. The data belong to a study of OX40 agonist ivuxolimab in advanced cancers. About the research overall: People in dose escalation had one of these cancers: hepatocellular carcinoma, melanoma, renal cell or head and neck cancer. Patients achieving partial responses numbered three: one hepatocellular carcinoma case and two cutaneous melanoma cases.

Patients were ruled out by autoimmune disease history or systemic immunosuppression. This sequence originates from an adult with an advanced solid tumor such as melanoma, head and neck, liver or kidney cancer. The chain recombines TRBV15 with TRBJ2-5, with D tentatively TRBD1 or TRBD2 (6 bases each). Here the sequenced sample was CD4+ or CD8+ T cells sorted from blood, taken in a trial of the OX40 agonist ivuxolimab. The CDR3 loop is CATSRDFRGVTYQETQYF. The CDR3 DNA reads as TGTGCCACCAGCAGAGACTTTAGGGGGGTAACGTACCAAGAGACCCAGTACTTC.